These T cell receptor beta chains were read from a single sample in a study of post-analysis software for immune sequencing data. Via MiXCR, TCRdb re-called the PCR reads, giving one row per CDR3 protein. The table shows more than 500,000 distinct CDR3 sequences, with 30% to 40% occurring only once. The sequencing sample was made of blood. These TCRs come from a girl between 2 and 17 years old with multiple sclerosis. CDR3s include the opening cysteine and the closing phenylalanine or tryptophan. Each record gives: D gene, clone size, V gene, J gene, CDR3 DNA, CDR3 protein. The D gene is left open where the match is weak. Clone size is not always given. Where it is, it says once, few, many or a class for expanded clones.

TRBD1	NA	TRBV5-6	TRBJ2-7	TGTGCCAGCAGCTACGACAGGGGGTACGACGAGCAGTACTTC	CASSYDRGYDEQYF
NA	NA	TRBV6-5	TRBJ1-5	TGTGCCAGCACCGCGTCGGGGGGGGCAGGTCAGCCCCAGCATTTT	CASTASGGAGQPQHF
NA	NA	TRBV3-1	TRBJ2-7	TGTGCCAGCAGCCAAGCTTCCGAGAACTACGAGCAGTACTTC	CASSQASENYEQYF
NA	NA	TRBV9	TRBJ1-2	TGTGCCAGCAGCGTAACGGGACTACGGACTTATGGCTACACCTTC	CASSVTGLRTYGYTF
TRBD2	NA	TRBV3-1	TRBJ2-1	TGTGCCAGCAGCCCCATCTTAAGCGGGGCCCGCAAGTTCTTC	CASSPILSGARKFF
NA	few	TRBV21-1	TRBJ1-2	TGTGCCAGCAGGAAGCCTAAAGGGACAGGGAGATTCCGGGCCTATGGCTACACCTTC	CASRKPKGTGRFRAYGYTF
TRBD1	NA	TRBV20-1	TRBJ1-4	TGCAGTGCTAGAGACGGACAGGGGAGTGAAAAACTGTTTTTT	CSARDGQGSEKLFF
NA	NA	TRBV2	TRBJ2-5	TGTGCCAGCGGTGGAATCTTGGGAGAGACCCAGTACTTC	CASGGILGETQYF
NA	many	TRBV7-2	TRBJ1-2	TGTGCCAGCAGCTTAGACAGCAACTATGGCTACACCTTC	CASSLDSNYGYTF
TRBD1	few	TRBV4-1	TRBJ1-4	TGCGCCAGCAGCCCCCCGGGACAGCAGGGTGAAAAACTGTTTTTT	CASSPPGQQGEKLFF
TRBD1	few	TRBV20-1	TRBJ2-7	TGCAGTGCGGGAGAGAGCCGGGACAGGGGCCACGAGCAGTACTTC	CSAGESRDRGHEQYF